Following are 18 T cell receptor beta chains from one sample sequenced in a study of blood T cell repertoires in COVID-19. Profiled with immunoSEQ multiplex PCR; TCRdb holds only in-frame clones, not every one. The profile shows 650,000 to 800,000 clones, approximately 90% of them singletons. Source material: peripheral blood. The receptor source for this set is a woman younger than 35 with acute or convalescent COVID-19.

This clone was seen more than once but under ten times. The gene calls are TRBV29-1 and TRBJ1-2; D is undetermined. This CDR3 has 13 amino acids. The germline V gene has CDR1 SQVTM and CDR2 ANQGSEA. Trimming cost V 4 bases and J 0 bases, with 9 bases left between them. In DNA form, the CDR3 reads TGCAGCGTTGGTTGGCAGTCTAACTATGGCTACACCTTC. This translates into CSVGWQSNYGYTF.

With regard to this clone: The same CDR3 can be traced to other DNA sequences in this sample. The gene calls are TRBV9 and TRBJ2-1; TRBD1 agrees at 7 bases. Germline V lookup: CDR1 SGDLS, CDR2 YYNGEE. CDR3 length: 12 amino acids. V gave up 0 bases and J gave up 9 bases; unmatched junction bases: 0. The CDR3 DNA is TGTGCCAGCAGCGTAGACAGGGGTGAGCAGTTCTTC. Translating it yields CASSVDRGEQFF.

The chain is built from TRBV7-6 and TRBJ1-5, with D uncertain. There are 17 residues in the CDR3. Germline lookup yields CDR1 SGHVS and CDR2 FNYEAQ. The V and J ends lost 0 bases and 2 bases respectively, with 14 bases between them. CDR3 protein: CASSLAYRGDRNQPQHF. CDR3 DNA sequence: TGTGCCAGCAGCTTAGCGTACCGGGGAGATCGCAATCAGCCCCAGCATTTT.

The chain employs TRBV12-5 and TRBJ2-7; 8 bases are a match to TRBD1. With 6 bases clipped from V and 3 bases from J, the junction kept 7 bases outside the gene matches. The germline V gene encodes CDR1 LGHNT and CDR2 FRNRAP. The CDR3 runs to 14 residues. In nucleotides, the CDR3 is TGTGCTAGTGGCCCACTTGACAGGGGCTACGAGCAGTACTTC. Translating it yields CASGPLDRGYEQYF. The whole variable domain, remainder taken from reference TRBV12-5 and TRBJ2-7, is DARVTQTPRHKVTEMGQEVTMRCQPILGHNTVFWYRQTMMQGLELLAYFRNRAPLDDSGMPKDRFSAEMPDATLATLKIQPSEPRDSAVYFCASGPLDRGYEQYFGPGTRLTVT.

V usage is TRBV6-5 and J usage is TRBJ2-7; TRBD1 aligns across 8 bases. Per the germline V gene, CDR1 is MNHEY and CDR2 is SVGAGI. This CDR3 contains 13 residues. With V trimmed by 6 bases and J by 5 bases, 6 bases remained unmatched. CDR3 region: CASSLVTGDEQYF. CDR3 nucleotide sequence: TGTGCCAGCAGCCTAGTGACAGGGGACGAGCAGTACTTC.

The genes are TRBV6-2 or TRBV6-3 and TRBJ1-1; TRBD1 matches 8 bases. The CDR3 sequence is 15 residues long. J was trimmed by 6 bases and V by 6 bases; bases with no gene match: 12. From germline, CDR1 is MNHEY and CDR2 SVGEGT. CDR3 sequence: CASSSLRTGTAEAFF. DNA of the CDR3: TGTGCCAGCAGCTCCCTGAGGACAGGGACCGCTGAAGCTTTCTTT.

This chain uses TRBV12-5 with TRBJ1-3; 10 bases are shared with TRBD1. CDR3 length: 15 residues. From germline, CDR1 is LGHNT and CDR2 FRNRAP. V shed 5 bases and J 2 bases; nucleotides not matched to a gene: 3. The DNA of the CDR3 is TGTGCTAGTGGTAGGGGGACAGGGGCTGGAAACACCATATATTTT. Translation: CASGRGTGAGNTIYF.

This rearrangement joins TRBV21-1 to TRBJ2-5; TRBD2, the table's D call, was not compared with the DNA. TRBV21-1 is recorded as a pseudogene. The CDR3 contains 16 residues. The CDR3 sequence is CASSTNSGAVQETQYF. In DNA, the CDR3 is TGTGCCAGCAGCACTAATAGCGGGGCCGTGCAAGAGACCCAGTACTTC.

The V call is TRBV5-8, the J call TRBJ1-1; 9 nucleotides align to TRBD1. The junction had 10 bases not matched to a gene; V was cut back by 0 bases and J by 4 bases. This CDR3 is 17 amino acids long. Germline CDR1 is SGHTS and CDR2 is YDEGEE. CDR3 bases: TGTGCCAGCAGCTTGGTGCTGCGGACAGGGGTGTCCACTGAAGCTTTCTTT. It specifies CASSLVLRTGVSTEAFF.

This chain uses TRBV27 with TRBJ2-7; TRBD1 matches at 7 bases. V lost 10 bases to trimming and J lost 2 bases; unmatched junction nucleotides: 14. The length of the CDR3 is 15 residues. Germline CDR1 is MNHEY and CDR2 is SMNVEV (reference sequence). The CDR3 bases are TGTGCCACCTGCCGATCCGGGACAGCGACCTACGAGCAGTACTTC. Amino acids: CATCRSGTATYEQYF.

The rearrangement uses TRBV10-3 and TRBJ2-7, with TRBD1 matching over 7 bases. CDR3 length: 17 residues. Germline assignment: CDR1 ENHRY and CDR2 SYGVKD. The junction had 19 bases not matched to a gene; V was cut back by 4 bases and J by 7 bases. CDR3 amino acids: CAISGGYTRQGVGEQYF. The DNA for the CDR3 is TGTGCCATCAGTGGGGGGTATACCAGACAGGGTGTGGGGGAGCAGTACTTC.

The sample holds one count of this clone. The chain employs TRBV29-1 and TRBJ1-1, with TRBD1 as a possible D gene (5 bases). Per the germline V gene, CDR1 is SQVTM and CDR2 is ANQGSEA. This CDR3 spans 15 amino acids. The V end lost 7 bases, the J end lost 6 bases, and 24 bases lay between the germline ends. The CDR3 sequence is CSAAGVGVARSEAFF. Here the CDR3 DNA reads TGCAGCGCCGCGGGGGTGGGGGTTGCTCGTTCTGAAGCTTTCTTT.

This rearrangement joins TRBV7-2 to TRBJ1-5; D might be TRBD1 (6 bases). Trimming took 1 base from V and 5 from J, leaving 12 bases between them. Germline values: CDR1 SGHTA, CDR2 FQGNSA. The CDR3 totals 15 residues. This chain's CDR3 is CASSLGGQLDQPQHF. CDR3 nucleotide sequence: TGTGCCAGCAGCTTAGGAGGACAGCTAGATCAGCCCCAGCATTTT.

The J gene is TRBJ2-3, the V gene TRBV29-1; D is possibly TRBD1 (5 bases). Germline values: CDR1 SQVTM, CDR2 ANQGSEA. This CDR3 contains 18 residues. Trimming took off 0 bases at V and 3 bases at J, with 22 bases between the two ends. The CDR3 is CSVEDVRRTQPGTDTQYF. The CDR3 DNA sequence: TGCAGCGTTGAAGATGTCAGGCGGACGCAACCAGGGACAGATACGCAGTATTTT.

J is TRBJ1-1 and V is TRBV3-1 (or the pseudogene TRBV3-2), with D possibly TRBD1 on 5 matching bases. The V and J ends lost 1 base and 0 bases respectively, with 12 bases between them. The CDR3 has 16 amino acids. Germline V gives CDR1 LGHDT, CDR2 YNNKEL (reference sequence). CDR3 sequence (DNA): TGTGCCAGCAGCCAAGTTGTACAGGTCTTGAACACTGAAGCTTTCTTT. Its translation is CASSQVVQVLNTEAFF.

This chain joins TRBV9 and TRBJ1-2; 8 bases are shared with TRBD1. The CDR3 spans 16 residues. Per germline, CDR1 SGDLS and CDR2 YYNGEE. V lost 2 bases and J lost 5; bases outside the gene matches: 11. CDR3 sequence: CASSVGTGLAPYGYTF. In DNA, the CDR3 is TGTGCCAGCAGCGTTGGGACAGGTCTGGCCCCGTATGGCTACACCTTC.

The chain uses TRBV4-1 and TRBJ2-1; TRBD2 aligns across 7 bases. Germline loops: CDR1 MGHRA, CDR2 YSYEKL. V was clipped by 0 bases and J by 12 bases; unmatched bases: 14. There are 16 residues in the CDR3. The CDR3 protein is CASSQEEWGLPMAQFF. Here the CDR3 DNA reads TGCGCCAGCAGCCAAGAGGAGTGGGGACTACCAATGGCGCAGTTCTTC.

The chain carries TRBV7-9 and TRBJ1-5; the D gene is possibly TRBD1 (6 bases). The CDR3 length is 16 residues. Trimming took 5 bases from V and 2 from J, leaving 16 bases between them. Germline CDR1 SEHNR, CDR2 FQNEAQ (reference sequence). The chain's CDR3 is CASSLQQGGGNQPQHF. The DNA of the CDR3 is TGTGCCAGCAGCCTACAACAGGGAGGGGGCAATCAGCCCCAGCATTTT.